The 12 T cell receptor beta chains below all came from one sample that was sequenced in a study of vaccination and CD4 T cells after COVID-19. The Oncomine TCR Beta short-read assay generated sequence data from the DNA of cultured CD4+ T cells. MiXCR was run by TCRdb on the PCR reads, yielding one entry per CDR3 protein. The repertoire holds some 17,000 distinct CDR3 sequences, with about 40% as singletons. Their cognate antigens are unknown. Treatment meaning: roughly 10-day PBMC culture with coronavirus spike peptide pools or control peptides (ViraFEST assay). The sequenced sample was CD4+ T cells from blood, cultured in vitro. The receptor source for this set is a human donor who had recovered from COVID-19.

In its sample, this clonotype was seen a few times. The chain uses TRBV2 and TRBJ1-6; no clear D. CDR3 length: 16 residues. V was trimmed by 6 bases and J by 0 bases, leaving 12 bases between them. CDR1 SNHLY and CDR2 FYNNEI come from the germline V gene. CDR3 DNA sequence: TGTGCCAGCAGGCTCCTAGGAAGCTCCTATAATTCACCCCTCCACTTT. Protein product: CASRLLGSSYNSPLHF. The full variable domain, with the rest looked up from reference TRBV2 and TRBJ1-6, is EPEVTQTPSHQVTQMGQEVILRCVPISNHLYFYWYRQILGQKVEFLVSFYNNEISEKSEIFDDQFSVERPDGSNFTLKIRSTKLEDSAMYFCASRLLGSSYNSPLHFGNGTRLTVT.

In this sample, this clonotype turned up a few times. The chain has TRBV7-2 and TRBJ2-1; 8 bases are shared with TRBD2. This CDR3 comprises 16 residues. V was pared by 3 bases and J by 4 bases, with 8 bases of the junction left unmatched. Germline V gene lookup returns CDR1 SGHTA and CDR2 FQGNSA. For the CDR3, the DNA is TGTGCCAGCAGCTTTAGTCCAGCGGGAGCTTACAATGAGCAGTTCTTC. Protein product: CASSFSPAGAYNEQFF.

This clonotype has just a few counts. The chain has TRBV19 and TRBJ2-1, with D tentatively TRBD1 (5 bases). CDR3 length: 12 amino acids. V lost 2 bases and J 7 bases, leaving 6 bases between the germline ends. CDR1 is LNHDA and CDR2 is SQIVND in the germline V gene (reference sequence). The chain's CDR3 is CASSIKGNEQFF. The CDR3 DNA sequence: TGTGCCAGTAGTATAAAGGGGAATGAGCAGTTCTTC.

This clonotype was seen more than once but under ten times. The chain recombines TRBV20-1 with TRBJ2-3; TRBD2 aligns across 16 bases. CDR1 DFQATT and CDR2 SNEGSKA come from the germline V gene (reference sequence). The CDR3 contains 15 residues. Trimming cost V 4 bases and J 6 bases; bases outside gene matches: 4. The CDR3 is CSATGLAGGVDTQYF. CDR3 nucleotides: TGCAGTGCTACGGGACTAGCGGGGGGGGTGGATACGCAGTATTTT.

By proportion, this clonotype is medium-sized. In DNA, the CDR3 is TGTGCCAGCAGCCCCGACCCACATCAGCCCCAGCATTTT. Its protein product is CASSPDPHQPQHF. This chain links TRBV9 with TRBJ1-5; D is unclear. The CDR3 spans 13 residues. Germline CDR1 is SGDLS and CDR2 is YYNGEE. Trimming took off 4 bases at V and 5 bases at J, with 10 bases between the two ends.

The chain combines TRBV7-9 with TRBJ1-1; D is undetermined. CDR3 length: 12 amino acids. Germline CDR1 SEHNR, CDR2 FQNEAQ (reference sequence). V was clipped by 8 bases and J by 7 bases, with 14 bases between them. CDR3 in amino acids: CASWDRGDEAFF. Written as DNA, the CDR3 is TGTGCCAGCTGGGATCGGGGAGATGAAGCTTTCTTT.

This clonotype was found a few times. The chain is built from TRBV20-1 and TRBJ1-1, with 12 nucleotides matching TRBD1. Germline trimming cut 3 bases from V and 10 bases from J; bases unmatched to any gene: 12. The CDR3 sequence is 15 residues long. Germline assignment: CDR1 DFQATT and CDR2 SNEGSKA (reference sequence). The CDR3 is CSARGQGAPGIGAFF. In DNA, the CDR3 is TGCAGTGCTAGGGGACAGGGGGCGCCCGGCATCGGAGCTTTCTTT.

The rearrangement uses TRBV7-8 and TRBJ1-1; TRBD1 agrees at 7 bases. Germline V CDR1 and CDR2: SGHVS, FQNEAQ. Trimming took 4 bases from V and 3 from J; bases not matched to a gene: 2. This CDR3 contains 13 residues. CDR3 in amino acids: CASSSQGYTEAFF. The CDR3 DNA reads TGTGCCAGCAGCTCACAGGGGTACACTGAAGCTTTCTTT.

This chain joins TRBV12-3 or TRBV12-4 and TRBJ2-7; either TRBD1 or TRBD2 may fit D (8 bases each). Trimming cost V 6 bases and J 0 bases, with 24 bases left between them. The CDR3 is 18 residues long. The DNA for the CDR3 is TGTGCCAGCAGCGCGGGGGGTGGGCACAGGGGGAGCTCCTACGAGCAGTACTTC. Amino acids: CASSAGGGHRGSSYEQYF.

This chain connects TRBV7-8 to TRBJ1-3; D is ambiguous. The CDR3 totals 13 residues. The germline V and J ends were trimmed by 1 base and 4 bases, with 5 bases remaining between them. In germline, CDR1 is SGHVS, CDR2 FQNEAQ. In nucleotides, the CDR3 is TGTGCCAGCAGCTTAGGGCGGGGAAACACCATATATTTT. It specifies CASSLGRGNTIYF.

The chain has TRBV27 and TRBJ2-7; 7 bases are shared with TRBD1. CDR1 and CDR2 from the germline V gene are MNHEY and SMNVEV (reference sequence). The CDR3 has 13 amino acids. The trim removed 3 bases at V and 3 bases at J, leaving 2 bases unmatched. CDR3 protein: CASSFGQDYEQYF. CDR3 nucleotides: TGTGCCAGCAGTTTTGGACAGGACTACGAGCAGTACTTC.

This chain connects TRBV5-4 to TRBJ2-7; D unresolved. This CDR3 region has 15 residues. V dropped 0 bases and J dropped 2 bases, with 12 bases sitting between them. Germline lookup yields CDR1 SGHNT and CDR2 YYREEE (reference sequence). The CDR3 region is CASSLAGRVAYEQYF. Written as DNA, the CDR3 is TGTGCCAGCAGCTTGGCTGGCCGGGTGGCCTACGAGCAGTACTTC. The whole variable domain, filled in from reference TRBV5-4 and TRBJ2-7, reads ETGVTQSPTHLIKTRGQQVTLRCSSQSGHNTVSWYQQALGQGPQFIFQYYREEENGRGNFPPRFSGLQFPNYSSELNVNALELDDSALYLCASSLAGRVAYEQYFGPGTRLTVT.